Listed here are 2 T cell receptor beta chains from one sample, sequenced in a study of blood T cells in healthy people across ages. The second PCR ran 7 to 11 cycles with a sample-barcoded 5' primer and J-beta primers. One entry per CDR3 protein results from TCRdb running MiXCR on the 5' RACE reads. There are hundreds of thousands of distinct CDR3 sequences in the sample; roughly 41% occur only once, and 25% to 35% lies in the top ten. Sequenced: blood. The source of these receptors is an elderly man in good health.

J is TRBJ2-5 and V is TRBV20-1, with D possibly TRBD1 on 6 matching bases. This CDR3 has 18 amino acids. Trimming removed 5 bases from V and 4 bases from J, with 29 bases in between. CDR1 DFQATT and CDR2 SNEGSKA come from the germline V gene (reference sequence). The chain's CDR3 is CSAQDADSGVIVGETQYF. The CDR3 bases are TGCAGTGCTCAAGACGCGGACAGTGGTGTAATAGTGGGAGAGACCCAGTACTTC.

This clonotype came up many times. The chain uses TRBV29-1 and TRBJ2-5; TRBD2 agrees at 7 bases. J was trimmed by 4 bases and V by 0 bases; bases with no gene match: 8. The CDR3 spans 15 residues. The V gene's germline CDR1 is SQVTM and CDR2 ANQGSEA. In DNA, the CDR3 is TGCAGCGTTGAAGAGCCTAGCGGTCCCCCAGAGACCCAGTACTTC. Its translation: CSVEEPSGPPETQYF.